The clone carrying this TCR beta chain was seen a handful of times. The antigen remains unidentified. Original data processing: What underpinned the distant-metastasis classifier for papillary thyroid cancer was the set of CDR3 differences across clinicopathological groups. TCRdb re-called the PCR reads with MiXCR. The V and J calls were not made by the authors but by TCRdb's processing. The table has about 20,000 clones, 10% to 15% seen once; the top ten hold 5.5% to 8%. The sample originates from a study of metastatic and nonmetastatic thyroid tumors. Study-wide points: Versus benign nodules, malignant thyroid tumors reportedly had significantly higher TCR beta diversity, in blood and tumor.

The entire patient cohort was treatment-naive prior to thyroid surgery. The sequence was obtained from a male donor with papillary thyroid cancer or a benign thyroid nodule (not recorded which). Some clones in this sample may be carry-over from other donors' samples. Source material: blood.

The CDR3 spells CASSPGGGVAKNIQYF. CDR3 coding DNA: TGCGCCAGCAGCCCCGGAGGGGGGGTAGCCAAAAACATTCAGTACTTC. This chain joins TRBV5-1 and TRBJ2-4; tentatively, D is TRBD2 (7 bases). The CDR3 has 16 residues. Germline V gene lookup returns CDR1 SGHRS and CDR2 YFSETQ. The ends were cut back, 4 bases at V and 0 bases at J, with 14 bases in the middle. Variable domain in full (rest from reference TRBV5-1 and TRBJ2-4): KAGVTQTPRYLIKTRGQQVTLSCSPISGHRSVSWYQQTPGQGLQFLFEYFSETQRNKGNFPGRFSGRQFSNSRSEMNVSTLELGDSALYLCASSPGGGVAKNIQYFGAGTRLSVL.